The 26 T cell receptor beta chains below all came from one sample that was sequenced in a study of shared clonotypes between healthy human individuals. Produced via immunoSEQ multiplex PCR; TCRdb's table is partial and in-frame only. Of approximately 470,000 clones in the sample, 81% were seen once. The material sequenced was PBMCs. The receptors were sampled from a woman aged 40 to 49 in good health. Some clones in this sample may be carry-over from other donors' samples.

The chain employs TRBV27 and TRBJ2-5; D is tentatively TRBD1 or TRBD2 (7 bases each). The CDR3 runs 15 residues. V lost 6 bases and J lost 5, with 19 bases in between. Germline V gene sequence: CDR1 MNHEY, CDR2 SMNVEV (reference sequence). The CDR3 loop reads CASSLQGGGWETQYF. CDR3 DNA: TGTGCCAGCAGCCTCCAGGGGGGGGGATGGGAGACCCAGTACTTC.

A word on this clone: A far larger clone is a single base away, which makes a read error likely. The J gene is TRBJ1-5, the V gene TRBV5-6; no reliable D call. This CDR3 comprises 14 residues. Germline loops: CDR1 SGHDT, CDR2 YYEEEE. CDR3 DNA: TGTGCCAGCAGCTTGGGGCCGGGAGAACAGCCCCATCATTTT. It specifies CASSLGPGEQPHHF.

The rearrangement uses TRBV5-1 and TRBJ1-1, with 7 bases that match TRBD1. The CDR3 runs to 15 residues. J lost 4 bases, V lost 1 base, and 7 bases had no gene match. CDR1 SGHRS and CDR2 YFSETQ come from the germline V gene. In DNA, the CDR3 is TGCGCCAGCAGCTTGTTGGCAGGGGGTGCCACTGAAGCTTTCTTT. The encoded protein is CASSLLAGGATEAFF. The full variable domain, completed using reference TRBV5-1 and TRBJ1-1, is KAGVTQTPRYLIKTRGQQVTLSCSPISGHRSVSWYQQTPGQGLQFLFEYFSETQRNKGNFPGRFSGRQFSNSRSEMNVSTLELGDSALYLCASSLLAGGATEAFFGQGTRLTVV.

This sequence joins TRBV7-2 and TRBJ1-1; the D gene is possibly TRBD1 (5 bases). The CDR3 contains 12 residues. The germline V gene encodes CDR1 SGHTA and CDR2 FQGNSA. V was shortened by 3 bases and J by 8 bases, with 10 bases between the two germline ends. The CDR3 DNA sequence: TGTGCCAGCAGCTTCCCGTCAGGGGAAGCTTTCTTT. Translating it yields CASSFPSGEAFF.

This clone turned up a few times. The genes are TRBV2 and TRBJ2-7; D might be TRBD1 or TRBD2, each matching 5 bases. Germline V gene sequence: CDR1 SNHLY, CDR2 FYNNEI. The CDR3 is made up of 13 amino acids. V lost 4 bases and J lost 6, with 13 bases in between. The CDR3 reads CASSAQGEGEQYF. The CDR3 DNA is TGTGCCAGCAGTGCCCAGGGTGAGGGCGAGCAGTACTTC.

This chain uses TRBV6-1 with TRBJ2-1; TRBD2 matches 8 bases. Trimming took 0 bases from V and 0 from J; bases not matched to a gene: 4. The length of the CDR3 is 17 residues. Germline CDR1 reads MNHNS; CDR2 reads SASEGT. The CDR3, as DNA: TGTGCCAGCAGTGAAGCCCTAGCGGGCATCTCCTACAATGAGCAGTTCTTC. Residues: CASSEALAGISYNEQFF.

The rearrangement joins TRBV29-1 to TRBJ2-5; 15 bases fit TRBD2. CDR3 length: 14 residues. The V and J ends lost 6 bases and 5 bases, in that order; junction bases with no gene match: 4. CDR1 SQVTM and CDR2 ANQGSEA come from the germline V gene. CDR3 sequence reads: CSVGTSGRYETQYF. CDR3 bases: TGCAGCGTCGGGACTAGCGGGAGGTACGAGACCCAGTACTTC.

The chain couples TRBV11-2 to TRBJ2-7, with 12 bases lining up with TRBD2. The germline gives CDR1 SGHAT, CDR2 FQNNGV. This CDR3 spans 15 amino acids. Trimming removed 4 bases from V and 7 bases from J; junction bases left unmatched: 8. The CDR3 DNA follows: TGTGCCAGCAGCTCCCGACTAGCGGGAGTAAGGGAGCAGTACTTC. Translating gives CASSSRLAGVREQYF.

J is TRBJ1-1 and V is TRBV10-3; possibly TRBD1 for D (5 bases). This CDR3 has 15 residues. Germline values: CDR1 ENHRY, CDR2 SYGVKD. V lost 0 bases to trimming and J lost 0 bases, with 8 bases between them. The CDR3 is CAISESWGVNTEAFF. The CDR3 DNA follows: TGTGCCATCAGTGAGTCGTGGGGGGTGAACACTGAAGCTTTCTTT.

The chain combines TRBV13 with TRBJ2-4, with TRBD2 as a possible D gene (6 bases). Deletions cut 5 bases from V and 3 bases from J, with 14 bases between. Germline V CDR1 and CDR2: PRHDT, FYEKMQ (reference sequence). The CDR3 spans 15 residues. Written as DNA, the CDR3 is TGTGCCAGCAGCCCCGCGGGGTTCCGCAAAAACATTCAGTACTTC. The encoded protein is CASSPAGFRKNIQYF. Full variable domain (missing parts from reference TRBV13 and TRBJ2-4): AAGVIQSPRHLIKEKRETATLKCYPIPRHDTVYWYQQGPGQDPQFLISFYEKMQSDKGSIPDRFSAQQFSDYHSELNMSSLELGDSALYFCASSPAGFRKNIQYFGAGTRLSVL.

The gene calls are TRBV19 and TRBJ2-7, with unresolved D. V was cut by 3 bases and J by 2 bases, with 8 bases left in between. Germline CDR1 LNHDA, CDR2 SQIVND (reference sequence). CDR3 length equals 13 residues. The CDR3 loop reads CASSMRRAYEQYF. The DNA for the CDR3 is TGTGCCAGTAGTATGCGGAGAGCCTACGAGCAGTACTTC. The full variable domain, in which reference TRBV19 and TRBJ2-7 provide the parts outside the CDR3, is DGGITQSPKYLFRKEGQNVTLSCEQNLNHDAMYWYRQDPGQGLRLIYYSQIVNDFQKGDIAEGYSVSREKKESFPLTVTSAQKNPTAFYLCASSMRRAYEQYFGPGTRLTVT.

V usage is TRBV28 and J usage is TRBJ1-1; D gene uncertain. The CDR3 consists of 11 residues. Germline V CDR1 and CDR2: MDHEN, SYDVKM. Trimming removed 3 bases at V and 9 bases at J, with 8 bases between. Written as DNA, the CDR3 is TGTGCCAGCAGTTTTAGCCAGAAAGCTTTCTTT. It translates to CASSFSQKAFF.

The chain links TRBV18 to TRBJ2-1; 12 positions match TRBD2. V dropped 2 bases and J dropped 7; count of bases not matched to a gene: 18. This CDR3 comprises 20 residues. From germline, CDR1 is KGHSH and CDR2 LQKENI. The CDR3 sequence is CASSPKGLAGGQGTRNEQFF. In DNA form, the CDR3 reads TGTGCCAGCTCACCAAAAGGCCTAGCGGGAGGGCAGGGGACTCGGAATGAGCAGTTCTTC.

Concerning this clone: The junction departs from the called germline gene at one end, perhaps through a read error. In the same sample, other DNA sequences code for this CDR3. The V gene is TRBV5-8, the J gene TRBJ1-3; D unclear. Looked up from germline, CDR1 is SGHTS and CDR2 is YDEGEE. This CDR3 region has 16 residues. DNA of the CDR3: TGTGCCAGCAGCTTTTCTCGCGCCGGAGTGGGTAACACCATATATTTC. Translation gives CASSFSRAGVGNTIYF.

This clone was counted once. With a far larger clone one base away, a read error is the likely cause. The same CDR3 arises from other DNA sequences in this sample as well. This chain joins TRBV11-2 and TRBJ1-1; the D is unclear. This CDR3 comprises 12 residues. Per germline, CDR1 SGHAT and CDR2 FQNNGV. CDR3: CASSLDGGEAFF. CDR3 nucleotides: TGTGCCAGCAGCCTAGATGGCGGGGAAGCTTTCTTT. The full variable domain, rest sourced from reference TRBV11-2 and TRBJ1-1, is EAGVAQSPRYKIIEKRQSVAFWCNPISGHATLYWYQQILGQGPKLLIQFQNNGVVDDSQLPKDRFSAERLKGVDSTLKIQPAKLEDSAVYLCASSLDGGEAFFGQGTRLTVV.

A few counts support this clone. The chain combines TRBV2 with TRBJ2-1; 7 bases line up with TRBD2. Germline values: CDR1 SNHLY, CDR2 FYNNEI. J gave up 5 bases and V 0 bases, and 10 bases lay outside the gene matches. The length of the CDR3 is 17 residues. DNA for the CDR3: TGTGCCAGCAGTGAAGCGCTTATCTGGGGGACTAACAATGAGCAGTTCTTC. It encodes CASSEALIWGTNNEQFF.

This chain joins TRBV20-1 and TRBJ1-2; D remains unclear. The germline CDR1 and CDR2 sequences are DFQATT and SNEGSKA (reference sequence). The CDR3 is 11 residues long. Trimming pared 5 bases from V and 3 bases from J, leaving 7 bases between. The CDR3 nucleotides are TGCAGTGCTCAGGACCACTATGGCTACACCTTC. Translating it yields CSAQDHYGYTF.

Concerning this clone itself: It is likely a read error: a sequence one base away is far more abundant. In the same sample, other DNA sequences code for this CDR3. This CDR3 reads CASSPDRVWFYGYTF. CDR3 DNA sequence: TGTGCCAGCAGTCCCGACAGGGTTTGGTTCTATGGCTACACCTTC. This chain links TRBV7-6 with TRBJ1-2, with 7 bases matching TRBD1. The V gene end was trimmed by 6 bases and the J gene end by 4 bases; junction bases not matched to a gene: 11. The CDR3 sequence is 15 residues long. Germline V gene data show CDR1 as SGHVS and CDR2 as FNYEAQ.

This clone was counted a few times. The rearrangement links TRBV11-3 to TRBJ2-2; maybe TRBD2 (7 bases). The V end was cut by 8 bases, the J end by 5 bases, with 15 bases between. From germline, CDR1 is SGHNT and CDR2 YENEEA. The CDR3 extends over 14 amino acids. The CDR3 protein is CASGKQGGTGELFF. CDR3 nucleotide sequence: TGTGCCAGCGGCAAACAGGGAGGGACCGGGGAGCTGTTTTTT.

This clone was observed a few times. A far larger clone lies a single base away; this is likely a read error. At the DNA level, this CDR3 is encoded by other sequences in the same sample as well. This sequence joins TRBV7-8 and TRBJ2-7; D is unresolved. The CDR3 totals 15 residues. Germline V gene sequence: CDR1 SGHVS, CDR2 FQNEAQ. V lost 9 bases to trimming and J lost 2 bases, with 20 bases between them. The CDR3 region is CASSFLRYSPYEQYF. CDR3 in DNA: TGTGCCAGTAGTTTCCTCCGCTACTCACCCTACGAGCAGTACTTC.

V usage is TRBV28 and J usage is TRBJ1-2; D remains unclear. The V gene lost 1 base and the J gene lost 3 bases, with 12 bases spanning the gap. CDR1 and CDR2 (germline): MDHEN, SYDVKM. This CDR3 has 15 residues. This CDR3 is CASSLFRTPDYGYTF. CDR3 nucleotides: TGTGCCAGCAGTTTATTTCGGACGCCGGACTATGGCTACACCTTC.

The gene calls are TRBV14 and TRBJ1-1; D possibly corresponds to TRBD1 (5 bases). V lost 1 base and J lost 4, with 10 bases in between. CDR3 size: 14 residues. CDR1 is SGHDN and CDR2 is FVKESK in the germline V gene. This CDR3 is CASSQVSTGTEAFF. CDR3 DNA sequence: TGTGCCAGCAGCCAAGTCTCCACAGGCACTGAAGCTTTCTTT.

This clone was seen a handful of times. The genes are TRBV5-7 and TRBJ1-3; D uncertain. TRBV5-7 is designated an ORF whose function remains uncertain. The CDR3 length is 16 residues. V was pared by 5 bases and J by 8 bases, with 23 bases between. CDR3 DNA: TGTGCCAGCAGTTTCCGACCGGGCCCGTTTGGGGACACCATATATTTT. It codes for CASSFRPGPFGDTIYF.

The chain links TRBV18 to TRBJ2-4; TRBD2 might be the D (5 bases). CDR1 is KGHSH, CDR2 LQKENI, per germline. The CDR3 has 15 amino acids. The germline V and J ends were trimmed by 2 bases and 3 bases, with 11 bases remaining between them. The CDR3 here is CASSPAGRSKNIQYF. The CDR3 DNA follows: TGTGCCAGCTCACCAGCGGGCAGGAGCAAAAACATTCAGTACTTC. The variable domain in full, completed from reference TRBV18 and TRBJ2-4, reads NAGVMQNPRHLVRRRGQEARLRCSPMKGHSHVYWYRQLPEEGLKFMVYLQKENIIDESGMPKERFSAEFPKEGPSILRIQQVVRGDSAAYFCASSPAGRSKNIQYFGAGTRLSVL.

This rearrangement joins TRBV11-1 to TRBJ2-1; 13 bases map to TRBD2. CDR1 and CDR2 (germline): SGHAT, FQDESV (reference sequence). Trimming at V came to 5 bases and at J to 7 bases, leaving 14 bases not matched to a gene. CDR3 length equals 18 residues. CDR3 coding DNA: TGTGCCAGCAGCCTCCAAGGCGTAGGACTAGCGGGAGTAAATGAGCAGTTCTTC. Protein: CASSLQGVGLAGVNEQFF.

This clone came up many times. Different DNA sequences within this sample yield the same CDR3. The V gene is TRBV28, the J gene TRBJ2-6; tentatively, D is TRBD2 (6 bases). Trimming removed 10 bases at V and 4 bases at J, with 14 bases between. The germline V gene has CDR1 MDHEN and CDR2 SYDVKM. This CDR3 comprises 14 residues. In nucleotides, the CDR3 is TGTGCCACCGGAGGGGCAGCCGGGGCCAACGTCCTGACTTTC. Translating it yields CATGGAAGANVLTF. Drawing the rest from reference TRBV28 and TRBJ2-6, the complete variable domain is DVKVTQSSRYLVKRTGEKVFLECVQDMDHENMFWYRQDPGLGLRLIYFSYDVKMKEKGDIPEGYSVSREKKERFSLILESASTNQTSMYLCATGGAAGANVLTFGAGSRLTVL.